This TCR beta chain was sequenced for a study of blood T cells in healthy people across ages. Trimming took off 4 bases at V and 0 bases at J, with 16 bases between the two ends. CDR3 length equals 16 residues. Germline V lookup: CDR1 SGHVS, CDR2 FQNEAQ. A few counts support this clonotype. A much larger clone is a single base away; this may be a read error. The use of a sample-barcoded 5' primer and a J-beta primer mix characterized a second PCR of roughly 7 to 11 cycles. Using its own MiXCR run on the 5' RACE reads, TCRdb lists one record per CDR3 protein. The table records 590,000 or so distinct CDR3 sequences, approximately 30% of them present only once.

This receptor was identified in a woman aged 80 or over in good health. V is TRBV7-8 and J is TRBJ2-7; D not resolved. Material for sequencing was blood. In nucleotides, the CDR3 is TGTGCCAGCAGCTCTTACAAACAGTCTTGCTCCTACGAGCAGTACTTC. Amino acids: CASSSYKQSCSYEQYF.